This TCR beta chain was observed in a study of T cells in narcolepsy. A remark on this clone: Its antigen is still unknown.

V dropped 4 bases and J dropped 1 base, with 10 bases sitting between them. CDR1 is MNHNS and CDR2 is SASEGT in the germline V gene. This CDR3 region has 14 residues. TCRdb's copy holds only in-frame clones and misses some; the assay was immunoSEQ multiplex PCR. This table holds some 34,000 clones, roughly 77% found once. Study results and limitations: Reportedly, autoreactive clonotypes were serially detected in patients' blood but not controls'. Comparing one patient's CSF and blood CD4+ clonotypes highlighted HCRT- and TRIB2-specific autoreactive clonotypes.

This receptor was obtained from a human donor in good health. The sequenced material came from memory (CD45RA-) CD4+ T cells from blood. The chain joins TRBV6-1 to TRBJ1-2; D unresolved. CDR3 nucleotides: TGTGCCAGCAGTGCTTTGGACGGTAACTATGGCTACACCTTC. Protein product: CASSALDGNYGYTF.